The next 27 T cell receptor beta chains were all read from a single sample in a study of cytomegalovirus exposure and HLA in healthy donors. This PCR relied on a set of 60 Vbeta primers and 13 Jbeta primers. Some clones are missing from TCRdb's copy, which holds only in-frame ones; the method was immunoSEQ multiplex PCR. In the table there are approximately 150,000 clones, about 74% of which are singletons. The sample was PBMCs. Receptor source: a woman aged 40 to 50 in good health and CMV-seronegative.

J is TRBJ2-1 and V is TRBV29-1; 9 bases map to TRBD2. CDR1 and CDR2 (germline): SQVTM, ANQGSEA. J gave up 0 bases and V 2 bases, and 17 bases lay outside the gene matches. The CDR3 is 20 amino acids. DNA for the CDR3: TGCAGCGTTGAAATCGGAGGGGGGACTAGCCTTATCAGCTCCTACAATGAGCAGTTCTTC. This translates into CSVEIGGGTSLISSYNEQFF.

The chain recombines TRBV10-2 with TRBJ2-3, with 12 bases matching TRBD2. Germline values: CDR1 WSHSY, CDR2 SAAADI. The CDR3 has 18 amino acids. V lost 2 bases, J lost 1 base, and 7 bases stayed unmatched. The CDR3 DNA reads as TGCGCCAGCAGTGAGCGGCCACTAGCGGGGGGCCGCACAGATACGCAGTATTTT. Its protein is CASSERPLAGGRTDTQYF.

The rearrangement joins TRBV29-1 to TRBJ1-1; TRBD1 matches at 7 bases. This CDR3 contains 13 residues. V gave up 7 bases and J gave up 3 bases; unmatched junction bases: 8. Germline lookup yields CDR1 SQVTM and CDR2 ANQGSEA. The DNA for the CDR3 is TGCAGCGGAAACAGGGGTGGCGACACTGAAGCTTTCTTT. This gives the protein CSGNRGGDTEAFF.

In its sample, this clone was seen a few times. The gene calls are TRBV5-1 and TRBJ1-2; no clear D gene. Germline V gene lookup returns CDR1 SGHRS and CDR2 YFSETQ. Trimming pared 0 bases from V and 8 bases from J, leaving 11 bases between. This CDR3 region has 13 residues. Here the CDR3 reads CASSLALREGYTF. In DNA, the CDR3 is TGCGCCAGCAGCTTGGCCTTGAGGGAAGGCTACACCTTC.

This chain uses TRBV7-6 with TRBJ2-1, with TRBD2 matching 7 bases. The CDR3 runs 14 residues. Germline CDR1 and CDR2: SGHVS and FNYEAQ. Trimming cost V 2 bases and J 5 bases; bases outside gene matches: 3. The CDR3 loop reads CASSLRGGDNEQFF. In DNA form, the CDR3 reads TGTGCCAGCAGCTTAAGGGGAGGGGACAATGAGCAGTTCTTC.

This sequence joins TRBV9 and TRBJ2-7, with a weak D call TRBD1 (6 bases). Germline V gene lookup returns CDR1 SGDLS and CDR2 YYNGEE. Between the trimmed V and J ends, which lost 3 bases and 1 base, there was a span of 11 bases. There are 14 residues in the CDR3. The CDR3 bases are TGTGCCAGCAGCGCGACAGGTAATTCCTACGAGCAGTACTTC. This gives the protein CASSATGNSYEQYF.

The chain carries TRBV6-5 and TRBJ2-5; no clear D gene. V dropped 0 bases and J dropped 5 bases, with 10 bases sitting between them. CDR1 MNHEY and CDR2 SVGAGI come from the germline V gene. There are 14 residues in the CDR3. This CDR3 reads CASSYSSLEETQYF. Here the CDR3 DNA reads TGTGCCAGCAGTTACTCGTCTCTCGAGGAGACCCAGTACTTC.

The genes are TRBV5-1 and TRBJ2-5; D gene uncertain. V was cut by 2 bases and J by 5 bases, with 7 bases left in between. The CDR3 consists of 12 residues. Germline CDR1 SGHRS, CDR2 YFSETQ. CDR3 nucleotides: TGCGCCAGCAGCTTTGCCCAGGAGACCCAGTACTTC. Translating it yields CASSFAQETQYF.

The rearrangement joins TRBV15 to TRBJ1-1; D unresolved. The CDR3 totals 14 residues. V was trimmed by 7 bases and J by 2 bases, leaving 14 bases between them. Germline V lookup: CDR1 LNHNV, CDR2 YYDKDF (reference sequence). Written as DNA, the CDR3 is TGTGCCACCACGGGAAAGGGAGTAAACACTGAAGCTTTCTTT. Translated, it gives CATTGKGVNTEAFF.

This chain connects TRBV5-4 to TRBJ2-7, with 8 bases fitting TRBD2. Germline V CDR1 and CDR2: SGHNT, YYREEE (reference sequence). The CDR3 contains 15 residues. With 1 base clipped from V and 3 bases from J, the junction kept 6 bases outside the gene matches. CDR3 sequence (DNA): TGTGCCAGCAGCTTGCGGGAGGGCTGGAACTACGAGCAGTACTTC. As protein: CASSLREGWNYEQYF.

This clone was seen a single time. A read error may produce the germline difference seen at one junction end. In DNA form, the CDR3 reads TGTTCCAGCAGCATCCTACCGGGACAGGGAGAGGGCTACACCTTC. Translated, it gives CSSSILPGQGEGYTF. This chain uses TRBV7-9 with TRBJ1-2; 9 nucleotides match TRBD1. The CDR3 sequence is 15 residues long. CDR1 is SEHNR and CDR2 is FQNEAQ in the germline V gene (reference sequence).

The rearrangement joins TRBV6-5 to TRBJ2-1; 11 bases map to TRBD2. The junction had 6 bases not matched to a gene; V was cut back by 6 bases and J by 5 bases. There are 15 residues in the CDR3. Looked up from germline, CDR1 is MNHEY and CDR2 is SVGAGI. The CDR3: CASSDLAGGHNEQFF. CDR3 bases: TGTGCCAGCAGCGATCTAGCGGGGGGTCACAATGAGCAGTTCTTC.

The chain carries TRBV6-5 and TRBJ1-1; no clear D. Deletions cut 2 bases from V and 4 bases from J, with 8 bases between. Germline values: CDR1 MNHEY, CDR2 SVGAGI. This CDR3 comprises 13 residues. This CDR3 is CASSYGEGTEAFF. The CDR3 nucleotides are TGTGCCAGCAGTTACGGGGAGGGCACTGAAGCTTTCTTT.

CDR3 loop: CASSLVVFEFGNTIYF. CDR3 DNA sequence: TGTGCCAGCAGCTTAGTTGTCTTTGAGTTCGGGAACACCATATATTTT. This chain connects TRBV7-8 to TRBJ1-3; no definite D call. With 1 base removed from V and 7 bases from J, the gap between germline ends came to 17 bases. In germline, CDR1 is SGHVS, CDR2 FQNEAQ. The CDR3 loop spans 16 amino acids.

The V and J genes are TRBV2 and TRBJ2-3; D not resolved. The V end was cut by 5 bases, the J end by 6 bases, with 15 bases between. CDR3 length: 14 residues. Germline V CDR1 and CDR2: SNHLY, FYNNEI. CDR3 bases: TGTGCCAGCAGTCCGCGACTGGCCCGGGATACGCAGTATTTT. It is translated as CASSPRLARDTQYF. Combining the CDR3 with reference TRBV2 and TRBJ2-3 gives the whole variable domain EPEVTQTPSHQVTQMGQEVILRCVPISNHLYFYWYRQILGQKVEFLVSFYNNEISEKSEIFDDQFSVERPDGSNFTLKIRSTKLEDSAMYFCASSPRLARDTQYFGPGTRLTVL.

This clone was detected a few times. In nucleotides, the CDR3 is TGTGCCAGCATCAGGGAACTCTCCTACGAGCAGTACTTC. This codes for CASIRELSYEQYF. The V gene is TRBV2, the J gene TRBJ2-7; D may be TRBD1 (5 bases). CDR1 and CDR2 (germline): SNHLY, FYNNEI. This CDR3 has 13 amino acids. V was cut by 7 bases and J by 0 bases, with 10 bases left in between.

The gene calls are TRBV5-1 and TRBJ2-7; 8 bases are a match to TRBD1. The CDR3 totals 13 residues. The V gene end was trimmed by 4 bases and the J gene end by 6 bases; junction bases not matched to a gene: 6. Germline values: CDR1 SGHRS, CDR2 YFSETQ. CDR3 coding DNA: TGCGCCAGCAGCAAGGACAGGGAATTCGAGCAGTACTTC. It encodes CASSKDREFEQYF.

The CDR3 protein is CASSFTSSYNEQFF. The CDR3 region has the DNA TGCGCCAGCAGCTTTACAAGCTCCTACAATGAGCAGTTCTTC. V is TRBV5-1 and J is TRBJ2-1; D uncertain. Trimming removed 2 bases at V and 0 bases at J, with 6 bases between. CDR1 is SGHRS, CDR2 YFSETQ, per germline. CDR3 length equals 14 residues.

V gene TRBV29-1 combines with J gene TRBJ1-1, with a tentative D call TRBD1 (5 bases). The CDR3 sequence is 10 residues long. Germline CDR1 reads SQVTM; CDR2 reads ANQGSEA. Trimming left V 4 bases short and J 7 bases short, with 7 bases between. The DNA for the CDR3 is TGCAGCGTTGCAGACAGTGAAGCTTTCTTT. It translates to CSVADSEAFF.

This clone was seen just once. V is TRBV5-4 and J is TRBJ2-3; 8 bases line up with TRBD2. Germline V CDR1 and CDR2: SGHNT, YYREEE (reference sequence). V shed 6 bases and J 2 bases; nucleotides not matched to a gene: 8. CDR3 length: 15 amino acids. This chain's CDR3 is CASMTGGGNTDTQYF. CDR3 DNA sequence: TGTGCCAGCATGACGGGCGGGGGGAACACAGATACGCAGTATTTT.

The genes are TRBV5-1 and TRBJ1-6; 8 bases map to TRBD1. This CDR3 contains 14 residues. Unmatched junction bases numbered 6, after V lost 4 bases and J lost 9 bases. Germline CDR1 is SGHRS and CDR2 is YFSETQ. CDR3 sequence: CASSPGQGRSPLHF. The CDR3 DNA reads as TGCGCCAGCAGCCCAGGACAGGGTCGTTCACCCCTCCACTTT. Full variable domain (missing parts from reference TRBV5-1 and TRBJ1-6): KAGVTQTPRYLIKTRGQQVTLSCSPISGHRSVSWYQQTPGQGLQFLFEYFSETQRNKGNFPGRFSGRQFSNSRSEMNVSTLELGDSALYLCASSPGQGRSPLHFGNGTRLTVT.

The rearrangement uses TRBV7-9 and TRBJ2-7; 7 nucleotides agree with TRBD2. The trim removed 5 bases at V and 2 bases at J, leaving 18 bases unmatched. The CDR3 is 18 residues long. Germline V CDR1 and CDR2: SEHNR, FQNEAQ (reference sequence). CDR3 region: CASSPAGSGSTGPYEQYF. The CDR3 DNA sequence: TGTGCCAGCAGCCCAGCGGGGTCAGGTAGTACAGGCCCCTACGAGCAGTACTTC.

The chain recombines TRBV5-1 with TRBJ2-1; 10 nucleotides align to TRBD2. V gave up 8 bases and J gave up 4 bases; unmatched junction bases: 6. The CDR3 runs 14 residues. Germline CDR1 reads SGHRS; CDR2 reads YFSETQ. CDR3 protein: CASFSGGIYNEQFF. CDR3 coding DNA: TGCGCCAGTTTTAGCGGGGGGATTTACAATGAGCAGTTCTTC.

This clone was seen only a few times. V and J are TRBV18 and TRBJ1-5; 8 positions match TRBD1. This CDR3 comprises 15 residues. Unmatched junction bases numbered 8, after V lost 3 bases and J lost 7 bases. Germline CDR1 and CDR2: KGHSH and LQKENI. CDR3 amino acids: CASSPQTGGWQPQHF. The CDR3 region has the DNA TGTGCCAGCTCACCCCAAACAGGGGGTTGGCAGCCCCAGCATTTT.

This rearrangement joins TRBV7-8 to TRBJ1-5; D unresolved. The CDR3 covers 15 residues. CDR1 and CDR2 (germline): SGHVS, FQNEAQ. V was clipped by 0 bases and J by 5 bases, with 11 bases between them. Written as DNA, the CDR3 is TGTGCCAGCAGCTTAGCCCTACGGGTTGATCAGCCCCAGCATTTT. This translates into CASSLALRVDQPQHF.

There are a few counts of this clone. The rearrangement uses TRBV19 and TRBJ2-3; 11 bases are a match to TRBD2. V lost 3 bases to trimming and J lost 2 bases; unmatched junction nucleotides: 4. Germline-derived CDR1 and CDR2 are LNHDA and SQIVND (reference sequence). The CDR3 has 16 amino acids. Written as DNA, the CDR3 is TGTGCCAGTAGTATCCTAGCGGGGGGACCCACAGATACGCAGTATTTT. It is translated as CASSILAGGPTDTQYF.

CDR3 nucleotide sequence: TGCGCCAGCAGCCCCGGGACAGCCACCTACGAGCAGTACTTC. The encoded protein is CASSPGTATYEQYF. V usage is TRBV5-1 and J usage is TRBJ2-7; 7 bases are a match to TRBD1. Germline assignment: CDR1 SGHRS and CDR2 YFSETQ. This CDR3 region has 14 residues. Losses at the gene ends were 4 bases for V and 2 bases for J; bases not matched to a gene: 6.